Presented here are 27 T cell receptor beta chains from one specimen sequenced in a study of blood T cell repertoires in COVID-19. Profiling relied on immunoSEQ multiplex PCR, and the TCRdb table lists in-frame clones only, not all of them. The table includes 250,000 to 300,000 clones, about 90% detected once. Sequencing input: PBMCs or T cells enriched from blood (not recorded which). The receptors were sampled from a woman aged 45 to 65 who had been exposed to COVID-19.

The rearrangement joins TRBV2 to TRBJ2-7; TRBD1 aligns across 7 bases. CDR1 SNHLY and CDR2 FYNNEI come from the germline V gene. The CDR3 length is 13 residues. Trimming cost V 7 bases and J 1 base; bases outside gene matches: 4. As DNA, the CDR3 is TGTGCCAGCAACCTGGGACAGTCCTACGAGCAGTACTTC. Protein product: CASNLGQSYEQYF.

The CDR3 protein is CASSSGDRDRGRNEQFF. The CDR3 region has the DNA TGTGCCAGCAGCTCCGGAGATCGGGACAGGGGTCGGAATGAGCAGTTCTTC. V and J are TRBV11-2 and TRBJ2-1, with 10 nucleotides matching TRBD1. The germline V gene encodes CDR1 SGHAT and CDR2 FQNNGV. The CDR3 sequence is 17 residues long. With V trimmed by 4 bases and J by 7 bases, 13 bases remained unmatched.

V and J are TRBV7-9 and TRBJ2-5; D is unresolved. Germline loops: CDR1 SEHNR, CDR2 FQNEAQ (reference sequence). V shed 1 base and J shed 2 bases, with 8 bases lying between them. This CDR3 spans 14 amino acids. The CDR3 is CASSLDSEQETQYF. As DNA, the CDR3 is TGTGCCAGCAGCTTAGATTCAGAACAAGAGACCCAGTACTTC.

Here the CDR3 reads CASSVTGKYGYTF. The CDR3 bases are TGCGCCAGCAGCGTAACAGGGAAGTATGGCTACACCTTC. The chain couples TRBV5-1 to TRBJ1-2, with a tentative D call TRBD1 (6 bases). Germline-derived CDR1 and CDR2 are SGHRS and YFSETQ. The CDR3 covers 13 residues. V lost 4 bases to trimming and J lost 5 bases, with 12 bases between them.

The CDR3 DNA reads as TGTGCCAGCAGCCCTAAGGTCGGTACGGACGGGGTCACTGAAGCTTTCTTT. It codes for CASSPKVGTDGVTEAFF. The chain carries TRBV21-1 and TRBJ1-1. TRBV21-1 is given as a pseudogene. The CDR3 length is 17 residues.

This clone was detected a few times. The chain is built from TRBV9 and TRBJ1-6; D ambiguous. Germline loops: CDR1 SGDLS, CDR2 YYNGEE. V was shortened by 4 bases and J by 3 bases, with 14 bases between the two germline ends. The CDR3 is 16 amino acids. CDR3 residues: CASSHGGDGYNSPLHF. In nucleotides, the CDR3 is TGTGCCAGCAGCCACGGCGGGGATGGCTATAATTCACCCCTCCACTTT.

This sequence joins TRBV28 and TRBJ2-3; a possible D gene is TRBD2 (6 bases). CDR1 and CDR2 from the germline V gene are MDHEN and SYDVKM. There are 16 residues in the CDR3. V was trimmed by 6 bases and J by 1 base, leaving 17 bases between them. The CDR3: CASSGGRRGGTDTQYF. The CDR3 region has the DNA TGTGCCAGCAGCGGGGGTCGGCGGGGTGGCACAGATACGCAGTATTTT.

The genes are TRBV5-8 and TRBJ1-5; unclear D gene. The V end was cut by 3 bases, the J end by 2 bases, with 18 bases between. Germline V gene data show CDR1 as SGHTS and CDR2 as YDEGEE. This CDR3 spans 17 amino acids. The CDR3 spells CASSWYTATRGNQPQHF. The CDR3 DNA reads as TGTGCCAGCAGCTGGTATACAGCTACCCGAGGCAATCAGCCCCAGCATTTT.

The chain has TRBV11-3 and TRBJ2-1; D is possibly TRBD2 (5 bases). Deletions cut 5 bases from V and 0 bases from J, with 26 bases between. The CDR3 has 20 amino acids. The V gene's germline CDR1 is SGHNT and CDR2 YENEEA. The CDR3 loop is CASSAGRPMSGQGSYNEQFF. For the CDR3, the DNA is TGTGCCAGCAGCGCGGGCCGACCGATGTCTGGTCAAGGCTCCTACAATGAGCAGTTCTTC.

The genes are TRBV3-1 (or the pseudogene TRBV3-2) and TRBJ1-5; D may be TRBD1 (6 bases). Germline V CDR1 and CDR2: LGHDT, YNNKEL (reference sequence). The CDR3 length is 16 residues. V lost 3 bases and J lost 7, with 19 bases in between. In nucleotides, the CDR3 is TGTGCCAGCAGCCACAAGCGGCAGGGGATAGTCCAGCCCCAGCATTTT. This translates into CASSHKRQGIVQPQHF.

The chain couples TRBV5-1 to TRBJ2-1; D may be TRBD1 (6 bases). CDR1 SGHRS and CDR2 YFSETQ come from the germline V gene. V was clipped by 5 bases and J by 3 bases, with 12 bases between them. The CDR3 totals 14 residues. The CDR3 sequence is CASSFNRDYNEQFF. In nucleotides, the CDR3 is TGCGCCAGCAGTTTCAACAGGGACTACAATGAGCAGTTCTTC.

The chain carries TRBV27 and TRBJ2-5; TRBD2 matches 8 bases. Germline values: CDR1 MNHEY, CDR2 SMNVEV (reference sequence). V shed 5 bases and J 4 bases; nucleotides not matched to a gene: 3. CDR3 length: 13 amino acids. Written as DNA, the CDR3 is TGTGCCAGCAGTCCCAGCGGGGGAGAGACCCAGTACTTC. It specifies CASSPSGGETQYF.

This clone was recorded a few times. This CDR3 is CASDKPGGEQFF. CDR3 DNA sequence: TGTGCCAGCGACAAACCCGGGGGTGAGCAGTTCTTC. V usage is TRBV5-8 and J usage is TRBJ2-1, with a weak D call TRBD2 (6 bases). The germline V gene has CDR1 SGHTS and CDR2 YDEGEE. V lost 7 bases, J lost 9 bases, and 14 bases lay in between. This CDR3 comprises 12 residues.

The V gene is TRBV6-5, the J gene TRBJ2-2, with a weak D call TRBD2 (5 bases). Trimming took off 8 bases at V and 6 bases at J, with 13 bases between the two ends. Germline CDR1 reads MNHEY; CDR2 reads SVGAGI. CDR3 length: 13 residues. CDR3 sequence: CASGGLSPGELFF. CDR3 bases: TGTGCCAGCGGAGGACTCTCTCCCGGGGAGCTGTTTTTT.

The chain couples TRBV4-2 to TRBJ1-5; D not resolved. The CDR3 sequence is 16 residues long. V was shortened by 0 bases and J by 0 bases, with 9 bases between the two germline ends. The germline V gene encodes CDR1 LGHNA and CDR2 YNFKEQ. The DNA for the CDR3 is TGTGCCAGCAGCCAAGAATGGAGGGATAGCAATCAGCCCCAGCATTTT. Translation: CASSQEWRDSNQPQHF.

DNA for the CDR3: TGCGCCAACTTATTTTTTGGGCGGGACGGATATTCACCCCTCCACTTT. It translates to CANLFFGRDGYSPLHF. The rearrangement uses TRBV5-1 and TRBJ1-6, with D tentatively TRBD1 (5 bases). Between the trimmed V and J ends, which lost 9 bases and 8 bases, there was a span of 24 bases. Germline lookup yields CDR1 SGHRS and CDR2 YFSETQ. This CDR3 has 16 residues.

The rearrangement joins TRBV4-1 to TRBJ2-3; 10 bases align to TRBD2. V gave up 3 bases and J gave up 2 bases; unmatched junction bases: 8. This CDR3 contains 17 residues. Germline CDR1 and CDR2: MGHRA and YSYEKL. Here the CDR3 reads CASSQASAGGYTDTQYF. CDR3 bases: TGCGCCAGCAGCCAGGCCTCAGCGGGGGGGTACACAGATACGCAGTATTTT.

CDR3: CASSEDRGAVQPQHF. In DNA, the CDR3 is TGTGCCAGCAGCGAGGACAGGGGGGCGGTTCAGCCCCAGCATTTT. V gene TRBV2 combines with J gene TRBJ1-5, with 10 positions matching TRBD1. The CDR3 covers 15 residues. Germline values: CDR1 SNHLY, CDR2 FYNNEI. J lost 6 bases, V lost 6 bases, and 8 bases had no gene match.

This chain uses TRBV10-3 with TRBJ2-1; 13 nucleotides agree with TRBD2. This CDR3 has 17 amino acids. V was clipped by 0 bases and J by 8 bases; unmatched bases: 7. Germline-derived CDR1 and CDR2 are ENHRY and SYGVKD. CDR3 DNA sequence: TGTGCCATCAGTGAGTCGACTAGCGGGGGGACCCTTTATGAGCAGTTCTTC. Translated: CAISESTSGGTLYEQFF.

This chain links TRBV11-3 with TRBJ2-7; D possibly corresponds to TRBD2 (6 bases). CDR1 and CDR2 from the germline V gene are SGHNT and YENEEA. The CDR3 is made up of 15 amino acids. V was cut by 4 bases and J by 2 bases, with 15 bases left in between. The CDR3 loop is CASSSAGTGTYEQYF. CDR3 DNA: TGTGCCAGCAGCTCCGCCGGGACTGGTACCTACGAGCAGTACTTC.

This clone occurred a few times. The chain combines TRBV7-9 with TRBJ1-1, with D unresolved. V was clipped by 1 base and J by 4 bases, with 7 bases between them. The CDR3 has 13 residues. Germline loops: CDR1 SEHNR, CDR2 FQNEAQ (reference sequence). The CDR3 DNA is TGTGCCAGCAGCTTAGAACAGTTCACTGAAGCTTTCTTT. It codes for CASSLEQFTEAFF.

The chain combines TRBV5-6 with TRBJ2-7; 8 bases align to TRBD2. V gave up 4 bases and J gave up 4 bases; unmatched junction bases: 10. This CDR3 comprises 15 residues. Per the germline V gene, CDR1 is SGHDT and CDR2 is YYEEEE. In DNA, the CDR3 is TGTGCCAGCAGCCCCGGCGGGGTAGCGGGGTACGAGCAGTACTTC. Amino acids: CASSPGGVAGYEQYF. The full variable domain, rest sourced from reference TRBV5-6 and TRBJ2-7, is DAGVTQSPTHLIKTRGQQVTLRCSPKSGHDTVSWYQQALGQGPQFIFQYYEEEERQRGNFPDRFSGHQFPNYSSELNVNALLLGDSALYLCASSPGGVAGYEQYFGPGTRLTVT.

This clone has just a few counts. The chain carries TRBV5-4 and TRBJ1-2, with TRBD1 identical over 11 bases. CDR1 SGHNT and CDR2 YYREEE come from the germline V gene (reference sequence). CDR3 length: 14 residues. Trimming cost V 0 bases and J 7 bases; bases outside gene matches: 2. The CDR3 is CASSLVGTGGGYTF. The CDR3 DNA reads as TGTGCCAGCAGCTTGGTTGGGACAGGGGGTGGCTACACCTTC.

This chain links TRBV12-3 or TRBV12-4 with TRBJ1-1, with D possibly matching TRBD1 (6 bases). The CDR3 covers 13 residues. V dropped 5 bases and J dropped 7 bases, with 14 bases sitting between them. CDR3 sequence (DNA): TGTGCCAGCAGTCCCCGCCCACAGGGTGAAGCTTTCTTT. Protein sequence: CASSPRPQGEAFF.

The genes are TRBV6-2 or TRBV6-3 and TRBJ1-5; TRBD1 agrees at 7 bases. V lost 5 bases to trimming and J lost 5 bases; unmatched junction nucleotides: 9. The CDR3 sequence is 15 residues long. CDR1 is MNHEY and CDR2 is SVGEGT in the germline V gene. CDR3 coding DNA: TGTGCCAGCAGTATCTGGGGACAGTCATATCAGCCCCAGCATTTT. Translating it yields CASSIWGQSYQPQHF.

This chain links TRBV10-3 with TRBJ1-6; 8 bases are a match to TRBD1. Looked up from germline, CDR1 is ENHRY and CDR2 is SYGVKD. CDR3 length: 13 amino acids. V shed 7 bases and J 7 bases; nucleotides not matched to a gene: 3. The CDR3 here is CAITQGANSPLHF. The CDR3 region has the DNA TGTGCCATCACCCAGGGGGCAAATTCACCCCTCCACTTT.

In this sample, this clone turned up a few times. The chain has TRBV29-1 and TRBJ2-3, with D maybe TRBD2 (5 bases). Germline CDR1 SQVTM, CDR2 ANQGSEA. V lost 6 bases, J lost 4 bases, and 17 bases lay in between. The CDR3 extends over 14 amino acids. CDR3 bases: TGCAGCGTGGCCAAAGGAGGAGCAGCAGATACGCAGTATTTT. Residues: CSVAKGGAADTQYF.